This T cell receptor (beta chain) came from a study of blood T cell repertoires in COVID-19. Study summary: T cells, B-cell-depleted T cells, or PBMCs provided the cDNA or gDNA that served as material.

The CDR3 contains 15 residues. Germline CDR1 and CDR2: MNHEY and SVGAGI. V trimming: 6 bases; J trimming: 4 bases; junction bases outside the gene matches: 5. The protocol was immunoSEQ multiplex PCR, while the TCRdb copy is restricted to in-frame clones and leaves out a portion. The sample shows 150,000 to 200,000 clones, more than 80% of them seen only once. This receptor was identified in a woman aged 55-70 years with acute or convalescent COVID-19. V is TRBV6-5 and J is TRBJ2-1, with 11 bases fitting TRBD2. The sequenced sample consisted of peripheral blood. CDR3 in amino acids: CASRALAGVYNEQFF. The CDR3, as DNA: TGTGCCAGCAGGGCACTAGCGGGGGTTTACAATGAGCAGTTCTTC.